These 21 T cell receptor beta chains originate from one sample sequenced in a study of T cell repertoires in cytomegalovirus infection. TCRdb independently ran MiXCR on the reads; one entry per CDR3 protein. Found here are hundreds of thousands of distinct CDR3 sequences, roughly 34% of them singletons; the top ten hold roughly a sixth. These receptors are not linked to any known antigen. The sequences come from cultured PBMCs, collected from culture after CMV antigen stimulation. The receptors were gathered from a human donor in good health (CMV status not recorded). Some clones in this sample may be carry-over from other donors' samples.

In this sample, this clonotype turned up many times. The V and J genes are TRBV12-3 or TRBV12-4 and TRBJ2-7, with D possibly TRBD2 on 5 matching bases. The CDR3 consists of 13 residues. Trimming cost V 3 bases and J 2 bases, with 8 bases left between them. The CDR3 sequence: CASSFSGTYEQYF. The CDR3 DNA is TGTGCCAGCAGTTTCTCCGGGACCTACGAGCAGTACTTC.

In this sample, this clonotype turned up a few times. This rearrangement joins TRBV7-9 to TRBJ1-1; D is ambiguous. Germline assignment: CDR1 SEHNR and CDR2 FQNEAQ (reference sequence). Trimming stripped 2 bases from V and 3 bases from J, with 16 bases between. The CDR3 is made up of 16 amino acids. Here the CDR3 DNA reads TGTGCCAGCAGCTTAATCGGGGTGGAAAGTGACACTGAAGCTTTCTTT. This codes for CASSLIGVESDTEAFF.

Only a few counts were recorded for this clonotype. The chain combines TRBV7-9 with TRBJ2-5, with D perhaps matching TRBD1 (6 bases). Trimming shortened V by 4 bases and J by 7 bases, and 22 bases separated the two germline ends. The CDR3 has 16 residues. Germline lookup yields CDR1 SEHNR and CDR2 FQNEAQ (reference sequence). The CDR3 protein is CASSSPRDKGRGTQYF. In DNA form, the CDR3 reads TGTGCCAGCAGCTCACCCCGGGACAAGGGTAGAGGGACCCAGTACTTC.

The sample holds many counts of this clonotype. V gene TRBV7-2 combines with J gene TRBJ1-5; D is unresolved. Germline V gene data show CDR1 as SGHTA and CDR2 as FQGNSA. The CDR3 length is 13 residues. Trimming pared 3 bases from V and 8 bases from J, leaving 11 bases between. The CDR3 sequence is CASSLTAREPQHF. As DNA, the CDR3 is TGTGCCAGCAGCTTGACGGCGCGGGAGCCCCAGCATTTT.

This clonotype has only a few counts. The J gene is TRBJ2-1, the V gene TRBV5-1; 12 bases are shared with TRBD2. Germline CDR1 reads SGHRS; CDR2 reads YFSETQ. V trimming: 2 bases; J trimming: 9 bases; junction bases outside the gene matches: 9. The CDR3 is 16 residues long. This CDR3 is CASSFVTSGRASEQFF. CDR3 DNA: TGCGCCAGCAGCTTTGTGACTAGCGGGAGAGCAAGTGAGCAGTTCTTC.

The gene calls are TRBV7-2 and TRBJ1-2; TRBD1 is a possible D gene (6 bases). CDR1 SGHTA and CDR2 FQGNSA come from the germline V gene. The V end lost 4 bases, the J end lost 9 bases, and 12 bases lay between the germline ends. The CDR3 consists of 12 residues. In DNA form, the CDR3 reads TGTGCCAGCAGCTCCCCCCAGGGGAGCTACACCTTC. Its protein is CASSSPQGSYTF.

This clonotype is a singleton in its sample. The chain employs TRBV19 and TRBJ1-1; D is ambiguous. CDR1 is LNHDA and CDR2 is SQIVND in the germline V gene (reference sequence). The CDR3 runs 14 residues. With 3 bases removed from V and 0 bases from J, the gap between germline ends came to 8 bases. The CDR3 DNA follows: TGTGCCAGTAGTATGCAGCAGGTGAACACTGAAGCTTTCTTT. Protein sequence: CASSMQQVNTEAFF.

This chain links TRBV19 with TRBJ1-1; the match to TRBD1 covers 9 bases. Germline CDR1 LNHDA, CDR2 SQIVND (reference sequence). After removal of 3 bases from V and 4 bases from J, the junction contained 9 bases not matched to a gene. The length of the CDR3 is 16 residues. The CDR3 reads CASSISRTGVGTEAFF. For the CDR3, the DNA is TGTGCCAGTAGTATCAGTAGGACAGGGGTCGGCACTGAAGCTTTCTTT.

V gene TRBV6-2 or TRBV6-3 combines with J gene TRBJ1-1; 8 nucleotides match TRBD1. The CDR3 sequence is 15 residues long. From germline, CDR1 is MNHEY and CDR2 SVGEGT. J was trimmed by 5 bases and V by 3 bases; bases with no gene match: 8. CDR3 loop: CASSYGGQGGTEAFF. The CDR3 nucleotides are TGTGCCAGCAGTTATGGAGGACAGGGAGGGACTGAAGCTTTCTTT.

The V gene is TRBV2, the J gene TRBJ2-2; D remains ambiguous. The CDR3 totals 12 residues. Per the germline V gene, CDR1 is SNHLY and CDR2 is FYNNEI. Trimming took off 6 bases at V and 5 bases at J, with 7 bases between the two ends. The CDR3 coding sequence is TGTGCCAGCAGAGACTTAACCGGGGAGCTGTTTTTT. Its translation: CASRDLTGELFF.

The chain carries TRBV2 and TRBJ2-3; D is unresolved. From germline, CDR1 is SNHLY and CDR2 FYNNEI. Between the trimmed V and J ends, which lost 0 bases and 3 bases, there was a span of 4 bases. The CDR3 totals 13 residues. This CDR3 is CASSEAETDTQYF. CDR3 in DNA: TGTGCCAGCAGTGAAGCGGAGACAGATACGCAGTATTTT.

The rearrangement links TRBV28 to TRBJ2-5, with unresolved D. Trimming cost V 3 bases and J 1 base, with 12 bases left between them. Germline V CDR1 and CDR2: MDHEN, SYDVKM. The CDR3 loop spans 15 amino acids. DNA of the CDR3: TGTGCCAGCAGTTTCGGCGTCGCCCTCCAAGAGACCCAGTACTTC. Translating it yields CASSFGVALQETQYF.

The chain has TRBV6-6 and TRBJ2-1, with 7 bases matching TRBD1. V lost 5 bases to trimming and J lost 6 bases; unmatched junction nucleotides: 10. The CDR3 runs 15 residues. Germline V gives CDR1 MNHNY, CDR2 SVGAGI (reference sequence). CDR3 DNA: TGTGCCAGCAGTAGAACAGGGGTAAAGTCCAATGAGCAGTTCTTC. Protein: CASSRTGVKSNEQFF.

This clonotype was counted a single time. This rearrangement joins TRBV11-2 to TRBJ1-2; D uncertain. This CDR3 has 13 residues. Germline V gene sequence: CDR1 SGHAT, CDR2 FQNNGV. Trimming pared 5 bases from V and 4 bases from J, leaving 11 bases between. CDR3 bases: TGTGCCAGCAGCCGATGGCTTAGCTATGGCTACACCTTC. This encodes CASSRWLSYGYTF.

This chain links TRBV7-3 with TRBJ2-2, with D unresolved. Germline V gene lookup returns CDR1 SGHTA and CDR2 FQGTGA. The CDR3 sequence is 16 residues long. Trimming removed 4 bases from V and 1 base from J, with 13 bases in between. The DNA of the CDR3 is TGTGCCAGCAGCTCCAGACCCGGTGGGAACACCGGGGAGCTGTTTTTT. Its protein is CASSSRPGGNTGELFF.

This chain joins TRBV7-6 and TRBJ1-5; TRBD1 matches 7 bases. The CDR3 extends over 17 amino acids. In germline, CDR1 is SGHVS, CDR2 FNYEAQ. V shed 4 bases, J shed 3 bases, and the junction held 12 bases outside the gene matches. The CDR3 DNA reads as TGTGCCAGCAGCTCTTCAACTCTAGGGGGCTACAATCAGCCCCAGCATTTT. It encodes CASSSSTLGGYNQPQHF.

The chain recombines TRBV7-8 with TRBJ2-3, with TRBD2 matching 10 bases. The CDR3 loop spans 19 amino acids. The V gene's germline CDR1 is SGHVS and CDR2 FQNEAQ. V shed 5 bases and J 1 base; nucleotides not matched to a gene: 15. CDR3 sequence: CASSPAGLASPTGTDTQYF. CDR3 bases: TGTGCCAGCAGCCCTGCGGGACTAGCGAGCCCCACGGGCACAGATACGCAGTATTTT.

This chain uses TRBV15 with TRBJ2-5; 7 positions match TRBD2. Germline V lookup: CDR1 LNHNV, CDR2 YYDKDF (reference sequence). The CDR3 totals 15 residues. With V trimmed by 5 bases and J by 3 bases, 9 bases remained unmatched. CDR3 bases: TGTGCCACCAGCCCGGCGGGAGTACGGGAAGAGACCCAGTACTTC. Its translation: CATSPAGVREETQYF.

The chain recombines TRBV5-1 with TRBJ2-1; 7 nucleotides line up with TRBD2. The CDR3 consists of 15 residues. The trim removed 0 bases at V and 6 bases at J, leaving 6 bases unmatched. Germline V gives CDR1 SGHRS, CDR2 YFSETQ. CDR3 sequence (DNA): TGCGCCAGCAGCTTGGACGGCGGGAGTGGCAATGAGCAGTTCTTC. Its translation: CASSLDGGSGNEQFF.

The sample holds a few counts of this clonotype. The V and J genes are TRBV7-8 and TRBJ2-1; 9 nucleotides match TRBD1. Trimming removed 4 bases from V and 10 bases from J; junction bases left unmatched: 11. Germline V gene sequence: CDR1 SGHVS, CDR2 FQNEAQ. The CDR3 has 15 amino acids. CDR3 DNA sequence: TGTGCCAGCAGCTCCCGCCGGACAGGGGCTGGAGAGCAGTTCTTC. Its translation: CASSSRRTGAGEQFF.

There are a few counts of this clonotype. The chain is built from TRBV19 and TRBJ2-3; 11 positions match TRBD2. Unmatched junction bases numbered 5, after V lost 7 bases and J lost 2 bases. The CDR3 consists of 15 residues. Per the germline V gene, CDR1 is LNHDA and CDR2 is SQIVND (reference sequence). CDR3 protein: CASTSGLADTDTQYF. The CDR3 DNA reads TGTGCCAGTACCTCGGGACTAGCGGACACAGATACGCAGTATTTT.